This T cell receptor beta chain is from a study of vaccination and CD4 T cells after COVID-19. Background on the study: Testing by nasal swab PCR showed convalescent patients to be SARS-CoV-2 positive; nine were mild and one was severe.

Worth noting for this clonotype: Its antigen is as yet unknown.

The Oncomine TCR Beta short-read assay was what sequenced the DNA obtained from cultured CD4+ T cells. Via MiXCR, TCRdb re-called the PCR reads, giving one row per CDR3 protein. The sample lists roughly 18,000 distinct CDR3 sequences; roughly half were seen once. Regarding treatment: approximately 9-day PBMC culture with coronavirus spike peptide pools or control peptides (ViraFEST assay). V was trimmed by 5 bases and J by 2 bases, leaving 17 bases between them. The CDR3 is 15 amino acids. CDR1 DFQATT and CDR2 SNEGSKA come from the germline V gene (reference sequence). The sample taken for sequencing was CD4+ T cells from blood, cultured in vitro. This clonotype originated in a human donor who had recovered from COVID-19. The rearrangement uses TRBV20-1 and TRBJ2-3; D possibly corresponds to TRBD2 (6 bases). The CDR3: CSAGSITGVTDTQYF. Written as DNA, the CDR3 is TGCAGTGCTGGCTCGATAACGGGAGTCACAGATACGCAGTATTTT.